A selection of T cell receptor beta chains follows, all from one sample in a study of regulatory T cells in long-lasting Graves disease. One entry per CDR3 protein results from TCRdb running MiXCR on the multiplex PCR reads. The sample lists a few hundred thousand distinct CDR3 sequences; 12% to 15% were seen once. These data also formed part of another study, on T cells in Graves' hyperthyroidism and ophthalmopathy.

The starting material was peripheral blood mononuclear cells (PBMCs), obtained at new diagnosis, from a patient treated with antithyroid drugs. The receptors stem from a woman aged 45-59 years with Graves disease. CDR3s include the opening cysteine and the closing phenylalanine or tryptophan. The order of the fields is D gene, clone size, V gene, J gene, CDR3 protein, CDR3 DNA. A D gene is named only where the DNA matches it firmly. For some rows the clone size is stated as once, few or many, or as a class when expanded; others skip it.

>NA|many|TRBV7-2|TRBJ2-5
CASSLDRVGQETQYF
TGTGCCAGCAGCTTAGACAGGGTTGGCCAAGAGACCCAGTACTTC
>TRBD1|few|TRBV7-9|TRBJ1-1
CASSPTDRGLYTEAFF
TGTGCCAGCAGCCCAACGGACAGGGGTTTGTACACTGAAGCTTTCTTT
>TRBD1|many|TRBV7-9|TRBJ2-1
CASSLDRGTYNEQFF
TGTGCCAGCAGCTTAGACAGGGGGACCTACAATGAGCAGTTCTTC
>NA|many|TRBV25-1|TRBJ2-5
CASSEALGGPGETQYF
TGTGCCAGCAGTGAAGCCTTAGGGGGGCCAGGGGAGACCCAGTACTTC
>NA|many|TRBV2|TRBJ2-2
CASSSDSTGELFF
TGTGCCAGCAGTTCCGACAGCACCGGGGAGCTGTTTTTT
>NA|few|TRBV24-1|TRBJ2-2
CATSDPSTRHGELFF
TGTGCCACCAGTGATCCCTCGACTAGACACGGGGAGCTGTTTTTT
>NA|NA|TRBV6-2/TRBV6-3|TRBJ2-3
CATSVRGKVTDTQYF
TGTGCCACCTCTGTCCGGGGGAAGGTTACAGATACGCAGTATTTT
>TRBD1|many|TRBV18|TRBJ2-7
CASSPRDRGPYEQYF
TGTGCCAGCTCACCAAGGGACAGGGGTCCCTACGAGCAGTACTTC
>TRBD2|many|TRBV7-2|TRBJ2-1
CASSLEGLAEFF
TGTGCCAGCAGCTTAGAGGGACTAGCTGAGTTCTTC
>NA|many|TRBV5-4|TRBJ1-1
CASSEAGGRMNTEAFF
TGTGCCAGCAGCGAAGCAGGAGGGAGAATGAACACTGAAGCTTTCTTT
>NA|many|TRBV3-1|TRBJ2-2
CASSPRPDGELFF
TGTGCCAGCAGCCCGCGCCCTGATGGGGAGCTGTTTTTT
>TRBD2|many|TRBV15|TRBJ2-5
CATSRITSGRFSQETQYF
TGTGCCACCAGCAGAATCACTAGCGGGAGATTTTCCCAAGAGACCCAGTACTTC
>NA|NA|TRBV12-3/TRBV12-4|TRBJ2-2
CASSLGRPNAGELFF
TGTGCCAGCAGTTTAGGCAGGCCGAACGCCGGGGAGCTGTTTTTT
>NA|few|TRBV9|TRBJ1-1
CASSVAPTLNTEAFF
TGTGCCAGCAGCGTAGCTCCGACATTGAACACTGAAGCTTTCTTT
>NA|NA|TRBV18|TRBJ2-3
CASSPPTRGLTDTQYF
TGTGCCAGCTCACCACCGACTAGAGGCCTCACAGATACGCAGTATTTT